This is a list of T cell receptor beta chains from one sample in a study of sequential checkpoint blockade in melanoma. Using immunoSEQ multiplex PCR, the repertoire was profiled, and TCRdb retains in-frame clones only, with some absent. The sample has over 9,000 clones, around four fifths seen once. The sample here was CD8+ T cells sorted from blood (inferred from file names), taken from a patient given nivolumab and ipilimumab in sequence. The source of these receptors is a human donor with melanoma. CDR3s include the opening cysteine and the closing phenylalanine or tryptophan. Fields, in order: J gene, clone size, V gene, CDR3 protein. For some rows the clone size is stated as once, few or many, or as a class when expanded; others skip it.

j_call: TRBJ2-1; clone_size: once; v_call: TRBV27; cdr3_aa: CASSFLGGDNEQFF
j_call: TRBJ2-7; clone_size: few; v_call: TRBV7-2; cdr3_aa: CASSQGQGNIYEQYF
j_call: TRBJ2-1; clone_size: NA; v_call: TRBV4-1; cdr3_aa: CASSLSPSGSDEQFF
j_call: TRBJ2-2; clone_size: NA; v_call: TRBV4-1; cdr3_aa: CASNPLVGGELFF
j_call: TRBJ2-6; clone_size: NA; v_call: TRBV5-6; cdr3_aa: CASSLAGGSGANVLTF
j_call: TRBJ2-1; clone_size: NA; v_call: TRBV6-1; cdr3_aa: CASSGLAGATYYEQFF
j_call: TRBJ2-1; clone_size: NA; v_call: TRBV27; cdr3_aa: CASSSSFNEQFF
j_call: TRBJ2-1; clone_size: few; v_call: TRBV19; cdr3_aa: CASSIGLAGTSYNEQFF
j_call: TRBJ2-7; clone_size: NA; v_call: TRBV5-4; cdr3_aa: CASSSKDISYEQYF
j_call: TRBJ2-3; clone_size: NA; v_call: TRBV7-9; cdr3_aa: CASSSSDRTDTQYF
j_call: TRBJ1-5; clone_size: NA; v_call: TRBV21-1; cdr3_aa: CASPLAPQWGFPGQPQHF
j_call: TRBJ2-3; clone_size: NA; v_call: TRBV5-1; cdr3_aa: CASSLYSTDTQYF
j_call: TRBJ1-3; clone_size: NA; v_call: TRBV5-1; cdr3_aa: CASSLDELTSGNTIYF
j_call: TRBJ1-1; clone_size: NA; v_call: TRBV27; cdr3_aa: CASSRTGINTEAFF
j_call: TRBJ1-1; clone_size: NA; v_call: TRBV5-1; cdr3_aa: CASSLTPRGTENTEAFF
j_call: TRBJ2-7; clone_size: NA; v_call: TRBV7-6; cdr3_aa: CASSPTGSPSYEQYF
j_call: TRBJ1-5; clone_size: NA; v_call: TRBV27; cdr3_aa: CASSLSATGGGNQPQHF
j_call: TRBJ1-2; clone_size: few; v_call: TRBV4-1; cdr3_aa: CASSQDLGTGGAGGYTF
j_call: TRBJ2-7; clone_size: few; v_call: TRBV6-1; cdr3_aa: CASSRGQGAYEQYF
j_call: TRBJ2-7; clone_size: few; v_call: TRBV5-1; cdr3_aa: CASSLVSGGGSEQYF
j_call: TRBJ2-3; clone_size: NA; v_call: TRBV6-4; cdr3_aa: CASSTTGGVTDTQYF
j_call: TRBJ2-7; clone_size: NA; v_call: TRBV27; cdr3_aa: CASSFGDRGNEQYF
j_call: TRBJ1-1; clone_size: once; v_call: TRBV2; cdr3_aa: CASSEPQNTEAFF
j_call: TRBJ1-1; clone_size: NA; v_call: TRBV5-1; cdr3_aa: CASSLAGGYTEAFF